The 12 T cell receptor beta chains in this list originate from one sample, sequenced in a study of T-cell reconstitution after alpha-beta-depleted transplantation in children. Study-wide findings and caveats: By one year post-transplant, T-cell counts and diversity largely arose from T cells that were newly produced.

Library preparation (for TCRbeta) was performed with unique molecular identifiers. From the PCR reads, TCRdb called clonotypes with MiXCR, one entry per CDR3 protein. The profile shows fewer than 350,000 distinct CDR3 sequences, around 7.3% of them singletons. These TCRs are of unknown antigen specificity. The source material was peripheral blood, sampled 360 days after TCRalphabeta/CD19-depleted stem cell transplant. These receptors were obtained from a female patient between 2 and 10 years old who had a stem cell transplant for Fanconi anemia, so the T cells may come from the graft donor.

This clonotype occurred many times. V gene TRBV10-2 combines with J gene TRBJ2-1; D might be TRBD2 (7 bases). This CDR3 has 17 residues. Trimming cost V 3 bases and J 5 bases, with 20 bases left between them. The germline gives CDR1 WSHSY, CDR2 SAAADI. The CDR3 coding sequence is TGCGCCAGCAGTGATCCCCACGAGGGGGGGATCAACAATGAGCAGTTCTTC. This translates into CASSDPHEGGINNEQFF.

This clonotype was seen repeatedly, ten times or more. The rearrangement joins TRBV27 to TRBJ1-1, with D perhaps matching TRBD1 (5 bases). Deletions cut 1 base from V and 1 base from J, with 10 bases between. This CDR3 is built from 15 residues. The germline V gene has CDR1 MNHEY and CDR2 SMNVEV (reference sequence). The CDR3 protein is CASSLWAGRNTEAFF. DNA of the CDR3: TGTGCCAGCAGTTTATGGGCAGGGAGGAACACTGAAGCTTTCTTT.

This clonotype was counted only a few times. The CDR3 DNA sequence: TGTGCCAGCAGTTATTTTGCGGATCTGAACAATGAGCAGTTCTTC. Translated, it gives CASSYFADLNNEQFF. The chain joins TRBV6-2 or TRBV6-3 to TRBJ2-1; D unclear. The V end lost 3 bases, the J end lost 5 bases, and 14 bases lay between the germline ends. This CDR3 spans 15 amino acids. Germline V gene data show CDR1 as MNHEY and CDR2 as SVGEGT.

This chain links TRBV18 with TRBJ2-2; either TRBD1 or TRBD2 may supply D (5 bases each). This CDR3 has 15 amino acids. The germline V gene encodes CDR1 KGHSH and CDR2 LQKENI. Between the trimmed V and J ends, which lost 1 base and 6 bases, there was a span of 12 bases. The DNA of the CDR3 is TGTGCCAGCTCACCACTTCCCTGGGGGTCCGGGGAGCTGTTTTTT. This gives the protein CASSPLPWGSGELFF.

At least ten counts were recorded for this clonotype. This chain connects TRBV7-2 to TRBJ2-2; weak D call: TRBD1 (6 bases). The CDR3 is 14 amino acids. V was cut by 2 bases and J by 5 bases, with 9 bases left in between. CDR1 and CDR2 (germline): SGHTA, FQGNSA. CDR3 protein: CASSLYRETGELFF. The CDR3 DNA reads TGTGCCAGCAGCTTATACAGGGAGACCGGGGAGCTGTTTTTT.

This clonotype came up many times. The DNA for the CDR3 is TGTGCCAGCACTCCTAGCGGGATCTACAATGAGCAGTTCTTC. Translation gives CASTPSGIYNEQFF. This sequence joins TRBV27 and TRBJ2-1; TRBD2 aligns across 9 bases. V shed 7 bases, J shed 3 bases, and the junction held 4 bases outside the gene matches. The germline V gene encodes CDR1 MNHEY and CDR2 SMNVEV (reference sequence). This CDR3 is 14 amino acids long.

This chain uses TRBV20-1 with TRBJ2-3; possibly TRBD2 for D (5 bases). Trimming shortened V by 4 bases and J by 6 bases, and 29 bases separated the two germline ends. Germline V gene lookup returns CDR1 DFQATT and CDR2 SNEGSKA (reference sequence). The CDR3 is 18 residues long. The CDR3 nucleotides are TGCAGTGCTAACCCCGGGGTGACAAGTGTTCGGACCAGGGATACGCAGTATTTT. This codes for CSANPGVTSVRTRDTQYF.

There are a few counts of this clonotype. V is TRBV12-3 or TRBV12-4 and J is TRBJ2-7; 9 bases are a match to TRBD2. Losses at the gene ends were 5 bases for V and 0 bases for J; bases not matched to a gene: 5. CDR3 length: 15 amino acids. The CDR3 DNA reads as TGTGCCAGCAGTGGGGGCGGGGGGGACTCCTACGAGCAGTACGTC. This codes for CASSGGGGDSYEQYV.

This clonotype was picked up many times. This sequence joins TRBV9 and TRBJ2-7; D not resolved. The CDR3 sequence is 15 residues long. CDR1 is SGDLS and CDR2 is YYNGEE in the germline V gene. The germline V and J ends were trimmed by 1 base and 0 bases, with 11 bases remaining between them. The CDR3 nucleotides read TGTGCCAGCAGCGTATCGGTGTCGAGCTCCTACGAGCAGTACTTC. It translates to CASSVSVSSSYEQYF.

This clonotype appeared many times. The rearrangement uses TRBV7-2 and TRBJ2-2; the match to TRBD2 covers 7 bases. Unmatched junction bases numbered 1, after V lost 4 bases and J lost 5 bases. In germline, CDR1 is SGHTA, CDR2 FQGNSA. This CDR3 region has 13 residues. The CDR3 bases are TGTGCCAGCAGCTCGGGGGGTACCGGGGAGCTGTTTTTT. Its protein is CASSSGGTGELFF. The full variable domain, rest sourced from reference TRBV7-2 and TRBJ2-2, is GAGVSQSPSNKVTEKGKDVELRCDPISGHTALYWYRQSLGQGLEFLIYFQGNSAPDKSGLPSDRFSAERTGGSVSTLTIQRTQQEDSAVYLCASSSGGTGELFFGEGSRLTVL.

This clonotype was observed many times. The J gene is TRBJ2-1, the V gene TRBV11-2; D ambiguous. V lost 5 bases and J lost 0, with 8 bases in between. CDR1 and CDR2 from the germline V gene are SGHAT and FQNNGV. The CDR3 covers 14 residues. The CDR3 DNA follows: TGTGCCAGCAGCCCGGCGGACTCCTACAATGAGCAGTTCTTC. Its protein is CASSPADSYNEQFF.

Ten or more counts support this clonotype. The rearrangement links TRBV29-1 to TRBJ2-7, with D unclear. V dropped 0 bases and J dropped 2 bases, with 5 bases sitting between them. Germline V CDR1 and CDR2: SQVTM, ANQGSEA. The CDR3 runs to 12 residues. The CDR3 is CSVEEPPYEQYF. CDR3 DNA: TGCAGCGTTGAAGAGCCCCCCTACGAGCAGTACTTC.